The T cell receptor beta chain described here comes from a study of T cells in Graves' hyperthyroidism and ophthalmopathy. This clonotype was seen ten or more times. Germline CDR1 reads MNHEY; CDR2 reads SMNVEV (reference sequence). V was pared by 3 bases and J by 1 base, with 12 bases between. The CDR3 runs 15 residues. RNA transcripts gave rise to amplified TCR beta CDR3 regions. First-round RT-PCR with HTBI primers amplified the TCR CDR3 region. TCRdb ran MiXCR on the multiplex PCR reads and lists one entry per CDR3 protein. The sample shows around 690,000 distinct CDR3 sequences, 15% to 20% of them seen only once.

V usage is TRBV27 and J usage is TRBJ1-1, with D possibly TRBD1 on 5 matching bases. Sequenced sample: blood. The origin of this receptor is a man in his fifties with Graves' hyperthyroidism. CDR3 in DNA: TGTGCCAGCAGTTTTTCCTTTGACAGGAACACTGAAGCTTTCTTT. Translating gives CASSFSFDRNTEAFF.